This T cell receptor (beta chain) appears in the sequencing data of a study of cytomegalovirus exposure and HLA in healthy donors. Points on this clone: This sample also contains other DNA sequences that code for the same CDR3.

CDR1 is MNHNS and CDR2 is SASEGT in the germline V gene. This CDR3 has 15 amino acids. Unmatched junction bases numbered 10, after V lost 5 bases and J lost 4 bases. The PCR contained 60 Vbeta and 13 Jbeta primers. Using immunoSEQ multiplex PCR, the repertoire was profiled, and TCRdb retains in-frame clones only, with some absent. The sample has about 140,000 clones, around two thirds seen once; the top ten hold 10%. The chain employs TRBV6-1 and TRBJ1-1; 7 positions match TRBD1. Sequencing was done on a sample of PBMCs. The clonotype originates from a man aged 25-40 years in good health and CMV-seropositive. In DNA form, the CDR3 reads TGTGCCAGCAGTACACGGCAGGGGGGTAGCACTGAAGCTTTCTTT. Protein product: CASSTRQGGSTEAFF.